This paragraph covers one T cell receptor beta chain sequence. Its antigen is unidentified. One entry per CDR3 protein, called by TCRdb with MiXCR from the 5' RACE reads. The sample carries 350,000 to 500,000 distinct CDR3 sequences, 20% recorded once. This sample was taken from a study of T-cell memory formation after mild COVID-19. General study findings and limits: CD4+ contracting clones were found mainly in CM and EM, and CD8+ ones in EMRA.

Specimen: PBMCs or a T cell subset sorted from them (not recorded which). This sequence originates from an adult woman who had mild COVID-19 (a few samples of this study predate the infection). Cell type and time point are not known.

DNA of the CDR3: TGCGCCAGCAGCTACCTCCCGTCGCAGAGTGAAGCTTTCTTT. Its protein is CASSYLPSQSEAFF. J is TRBJ1-1 and V is TRBV5-1, with D hard to call. The CDR3 is 14 amino acids. Germline CDR1 and CDR2: SGHRS and YFSETQ. The V and J ends lost 3 bases and 7 bases respectively, with 16 bases between them.